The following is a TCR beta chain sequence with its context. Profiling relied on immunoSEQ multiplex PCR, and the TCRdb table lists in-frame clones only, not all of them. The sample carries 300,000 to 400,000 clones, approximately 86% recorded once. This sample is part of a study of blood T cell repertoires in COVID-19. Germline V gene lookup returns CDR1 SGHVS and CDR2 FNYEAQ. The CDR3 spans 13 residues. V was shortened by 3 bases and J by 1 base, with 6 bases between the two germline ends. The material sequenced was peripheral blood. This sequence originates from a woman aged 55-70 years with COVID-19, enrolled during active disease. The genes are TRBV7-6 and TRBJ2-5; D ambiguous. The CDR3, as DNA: TGTGCCAGCAGCTTTAATAGCCAAGAGACCCAGTACTTC. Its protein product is CASSFNSQETQYF.